This T cell receptor beta chain appears in the sequencing data of a study of CD8 T cells in ankylosing spondylitis. Each TCR beta library was made by quantitative 5'-RACE that incorporated molecular barcodes. TCRdb fed the 5' RACE reads into MiXCR, producing one record per CDR3 protein. Seen here are 350,000 to 450,000 distinct CDR3 sequences, 20% to 30% observed once, and the top ten hold over 0.8%. The CDR3 consists of 14 residues. Germline V gives CDR1 MGHRA, CDR2 YSYEKL. V was pared by 1 base and J by 5 bases, with 11 bases between. The study's findings and limits: Clones that were linked to disease were CD8+ and were relatively rare in peripheral blood. Characteristic, it appeared, of ankylosing spondylitis blood was a TCR beta motif of roughly eight highly homologous variants.

With respect to this clonotype: Its antigen is currently unknown.

This clonotype originated in a male donor with ankylosing spondylitis. The chain recombines TRBV4-1 with TRBJ1-1, with D uncertain. The specimen sequenced was blood, either unsorted or a sorted T cell fraction (not recorded which). The CDR3 region is CASSQGLLRTEAFF. The DNA of the CDR3 is TGCGCCAGCAGCCAAGGACTGCTGCGGACTGAAGCTTTCTTT.